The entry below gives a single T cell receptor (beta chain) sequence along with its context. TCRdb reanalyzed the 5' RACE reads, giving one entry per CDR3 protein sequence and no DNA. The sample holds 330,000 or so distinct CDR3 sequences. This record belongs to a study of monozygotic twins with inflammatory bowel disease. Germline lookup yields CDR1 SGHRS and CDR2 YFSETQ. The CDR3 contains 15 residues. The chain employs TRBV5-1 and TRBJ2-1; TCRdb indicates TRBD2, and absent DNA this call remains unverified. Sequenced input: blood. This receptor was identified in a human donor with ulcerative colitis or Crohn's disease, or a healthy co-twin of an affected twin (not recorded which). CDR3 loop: CASSEGLAVYNEQFF.